The 26 T cell receptor beta chains in this list originate from one sample, sequenced in a study of shared clonotypes between healthy human individuals (dated by TCRdb to the early 2020s). Preparation of the library involved the immunoSEQ multiplex PCR assay. TCRdb provides this immuneACCESS table in a form limited to in-frame rearrangements. Some clones are lacking; in checked studies, under half of them reflect an unresolved V gene, and why the rest are absent is not known. Within this sample are some 1,600,000 clones, with 95% to 99% of them counted one time only. Jointly, the top ten make up around 0.45% of the sample. The source material was naive CD4+ T cells sorted from blood. In the paper's terms, the cell subset or site label means: CD45RA+ positively selected. All receptors come from a man aged 25-45 years in good health.

This clone was found once. The V and J genes are TRBV10-3 and TRBJ2-3; D remains ambiguous. Per germline, CDR1 ENHRY and CDR2 SYGVKD. The CDR3 sequence is 14 residues long. CDR3 nucleotide sequence: TGTGCACTCCGTCCCTACCCGGGCACAGATACGCAGTATTTT. Translation: CALRPYPGTDTQYF.

This sequence joins TRBV11-2 and TRBJ1-2, with unresolved D. V dropped 0 bases and J dropped 6 bases, with 5 bases sitting between them. Germline V CDR1 and CDR2: SGHAT, FQNNGV. The CDR3 is 12 residues long. CDR3 amino acids: CASSLELHGYTF. DNA for the CDR3: TGTGCCAGCAGCTTAGAGCTCCATGGCTACACCTTC.

This clone appeared once. The V call is TRBV19, the J call TRBJ2-2; TRBD2 is a possible D gene (6 bases). CDR3 length equals 17 residues. CDR1 is LNHDA and CDR2 is SQIVND in the germline V gene (reference sequence). V lost 0 bases to trimming and J lost 6 bases, with 17 bases between them. The CDR3 DNA reads TGTGCCAGTAGTATAGAAGGGCTAGCGCTTAACCCCGGGGAGCTGTTTTTT. Amino acids: CASSIEGLALNPGELFF.

V is TRBV19 and J is TRBJ1-5; no clear D gene. V lost 1 base to trimming and J lost 3 bases, with 10 bases between them. Germline V gene sequence: CDR1 LNHDA, CDR2 SQIVND (reference sequence). This CDR3 spans 15 amino acids. CDR3: CASSIGRQANQPQHF. The CDR3 nucleotides read TGTGCCAGTAGTATAGGGCGGCAGGCCAATCAGCCCCAGCATTTT.

This chain uses TRBV5-1 with TRBJ1-2; D may be TRBD1 (6 bases). Germline loops: CDR1 SGHRS, CDR2 YFSETQ. V was trimmed by 5 bases and J by 9 bases, leaving 14 bases between them. CDR3 length: 12 residues. The CDR3 is CASRADSGSYTF. The CDR3, as DNA: TGCGCCAGCAGGGCGGACAGCGGAAGCTACACCTTC.

This rearrangement joins TRBV29-1 to TRBJ2-4, with D perhaps TRBD1 (8 bases). The germline V gene has CDR1 SQVTM and CDR2 ANQGSEA. This CDR3 spans 14 amino acids. The V and J ends lost 6 bases and 7 bases respectively, with 19 bases between them. The CDR3 DNA reads TGCAGCGTAGCCACAGGGGGAGGGGGTAACATTCAGTACTTC. Amino acids: CSVATGGGGNIQYF.

The CDR3 sequence: CASSEPKRQFLAPQHF. CDR3 bases: TGCGCCAGCAGTGAGCCAAAGCGACAGTTCTTAGCTCCCCAGCATTTT. The chain links TRBV10-2 to TRBJ1-5; tentatively, D is TRBD1 (5 bases). The germline V gene has CDR1 WSHSY and CDR2 SAAADI. V was trimmed by 2 bases and J by 10 bases, leaving 21 bases between them. CDR3 length: 16 amino acids.

The V and J genes are TRBV9 and TRBJ1-3, with a tentative D call TRBD1 (5 bases). The germline CDR1 and CDR2 sequences are SGDLS and YYNGEE. V lost 3 bases and J lost 0, with 16 bases in between. The CDR3 is 17 amino acids. The CDR3 loop is CASSEGRVRDSGNTIYF. The DNA for the CDR3 is TGTGCCAGCAGCGAGGGGAGGGTGAGGGACTCTGGAAACACCATATATTTT.

The chain combines TRBV5-1 with TRBJ2-7, with 8 bases matching TRBD1. Germline CDR1 SGHRS, CDR2 YFSETQ. V dropped 2 bases and J dropped 6; count of bases not matched to a gene: 13. The CDR3 sequence is 16 residues long. The CDR3 reads CASSFAPTGVGREQYF. The CDR3 nucleotides are TGCGCCAGCAGCTTCGCCCCGACAGGGGTGGGTCGCGAGCAGTACTTC.

This clone was detected once. The gene calls are TRBV7-2 and TRBJ2-7; tentative D call: TRBD2 (6 bases). Trimming pared 3 bases from V and 3 bases from J, leaving 18 bases between. Germline lookup yields CDR1 SGHTA and CDR2 FQGNSA. This CDR3 is built from 16 residues. The CDR3 spells CASSLGWRERNYEQYF. CDR3 DNA: TGTGCCAGCAGCTTGGGGTGGAGGGAACGAAACTACGAGCAGTACTTC.

The V and J genes are TRBV29-1 and TRBJ2-5; D may be TRBD2 (6 bases). The length of the CDR3 is 12 residues. Trimming pared 7 bases from V and 5 bases from J, leaving 14 bases between. Germline loops: CDR1 SQVTM, CDR2 ANQGSEA. The CDR3 DNA reads TGCAGCGCGAGGGGCGGGACTGAGACCCAGTACTTC. Protein sequence: CSARGGTETQYF.

The chain carries TRBV5-6 and TRBJ2-1, with 8 bases identical to TRBD2. The CDR3 runs to 16 residues. Germline CDR1 reads SGHDT; CDR2 reads YYEEEE. The V and J ends lost 3 bases and 3 bases, in that order; junction bases with no gene match: 8. The CDR3 bases are TGTGCCAGCAGCTCCGTGGGAGCGGGAGACTACAATGAGCAGTTCTTC. Translating gives CASSSVGAGDYNEQFF.

CDR3 DNA sequence: TGCGCCAGCAGCTTGGCCGCGGTAGCGGGAGGGCCCTCGCCTACCTACAATGAGCAGTTCTTC. It is translated as CASSLAAVAGGPSPTYNEQFF. The rearrangement links TRBV5-1 to TRBJ2-1; TRBD2 agrees at 11 bases. V trimming: 0 bases; J trimming: 2 bases; junction bases outside the gene matches: 16. CDR3 length equals 21 residues. Germline-derived CDR1 and CDR2 are SGHRS and YFSETQ.

A single count supports this clone. The genes are TRBV25-1 and TRBJ2-1; 8 bases agree with TRBD1. V dropped 0 bases and J dropped 2; count of bases not matched to a gene: 3. The germline CDR1 and CDR2 sequences are MGHDK and SYGVNS. The CDR3 spans 16 residues. The CDR3 sequence is CASSEYGQGPYNEQFF. The CDR3 nucleotides are TGTGCCAGCAGTGAATATGGACAGGGTCCCTACAATGAGCAGTTCTTC.

The chain links TRBV5-5 to TRBJ2-5; D is unclear. Looked up from germline, CDR1 is SGHKS and CDR2 is YYEKEE (reference sequence). The CDR3 runs 15 residues. The V end was cut by 2 bases, the J end by 2 bases, with 13 bases between. The CDR3 sequence is CASSFVSFTQETQYF. DNA for the CDR3: TGTGCCAGCAGCTTCGTCAGCTTCACTCAAGAGACCCAGTACTTC.

J is TRBJ1-4 and V is TRBV11-2; D is possibly TRBD1 (5 bases). Trimming cost V 6 bases and J 10 bases, with 12 bases left between them. Germline CDR1 SGHAT, CDR2 FQNNGV. The CDR3 sequence is 12 residues long. The CDR3 protein is CASRGTSGKLFF. The CDR3, as DNA: TGTGCCAGCAGGGGGACCTCGGGAAAACTGTTTTTT.

V and J are TRBV9 and TRBJ2-1, with a tentative D call TRBD1 (6 bases). In germline, CDR1 is SGDLS, CDR2 YYNGEE. This CDR3 has 14 amino acids. Trimming pared 0 bases from V and 8 bases from J, leaving 12 bases between. CDR3 sequence reads: CASSVGTVVDEQFF. The CDR3 nucleotides are TGTGCCAGCAGCGTAGGGACAGTCGTAGATGAGCAGTTCTTC.

The J gene is TRBJ2-5, the V gene TRBV25-1; D is unresolved. The CDR3 has 15 residues. Trimming stripped 9 bases from V and 5 bases from J, with 22 bases between. Germline-derived CDR1 and CDR2 are MGHDK and SYGVNS. The CDR3 is CASCGFEHGMETQYF. The DNA of the CDR3 is TGTGCCAGTTGCGGATTCGAACATGGGATGGAGACCCAGTACTTC.

The chain employs TRBV9 and TRBJ2-7, with D maybe TRBD1 (6 bases). With 3 bases removed from V and 3 bases from J, the gap between germline ends came to 13 bases. The CDR3 has 14 amino acids. Germline V gene sequence: CDR1 SGDLS, CDR2 YYNGEE. In nucleotides, the CDR3 is TGTGCCAGCAGCGCGGGACAACCCAGCTACGAGCAGTACTTC. This encodes CASSAGQPSYEQYF.

The rearrangement links TRBV29-1 to TRBJ2-7, with D maybe TRBD2 (5 bases). This CDR3 has 13 amino acids. Germline V CDR1 and CDR2: SQVTM, ANQGSEA. The germline V and J ends were trimmed by 6 bases and 2 bases, with 14 bases remaining between them. CDR3 coding DNA: TGCAGCGTGACCGTGGACTCAGCCTACGAGCAGTACTTC. It codes for CSVTVDSAYEQYF.

The chain recombines TRBV2 with TRBJ2-2, with D uncertain. Germline lookup yields CDR1 SNHLY and CDR2 FYNNEI. Deletions cut 7 bases from V and 7 bases from J, with 13 bases between. CDR3 length: 13 residues. CDR3 loop: CASTWGPDGELFF. The CDR3 DNA reads TGTGCCAGCACGTGGGGTCCGGACGGGGAGCTGTTTTTT.

This chain connects TRBV30 to TRBJ2-1; D possibly corresponds to TRBD1 (6 bases). The germline CDR1 and CDR2 sequences are GTSNPN and SVGIG (reference sequence). Between the trimmed V and J ends, which lost 7 bases and 8 bases, there was a span of 12 bases. There are 11 residues in the CDR3. In nucleotides, the CDR3 is TGTGCCTACAGGGAATTCGATGAGCAGTTCTTC. Encoded protein: CAYREFDEQFF.

This clone came up once. This chain uses TRBV29-1 with TRBJ2-1; no definite D call. V lost 5 bases to trimming and J lost 0 bases, with 5 bases between them. This CDR3 has 12 residues. Germline lookup yields CDR1 SQVTM and CDR2 ANQGSEA. The CDR3 bases are TGCAGCGTTTCTGTCTCCTACAATGAGCAGTTCTTC. Protein product: CSVSVSYNEQFF.

The rearrangement uses TRBV19 and TRBJ1-3, with 8 positions matching TRBD1. The V segment lost 8 bases and the J segment 6 bases; nucleotides outside the gene matches: 6. CDR1 is LNHDA and CDR2 is SQIVND in the germline V gene (reference sequence). This CDR3 has 13 amino acids. The DNA of the CDR3 is TGTGCCAGTTCCCCGACAGGGGCAAACACCATATATTTT. Encoded protein: CASSPTGANTIYF.

The chain uses TRBV12-5 and TRBJ2-2; TRBD1 or TRBD2 may be the D gene (5 bases each). This CDR3 has 14 residues. V was pared by 6 bases and J by 5 bases, with 13 bases between. Germline V CDR1 and CDR2: LGHNT, FRNRAP. CDR3 in amino acids: CASGRDLFTGELFF. CDR3 DNA: TGTGCTAGTGGACGGGACCTCTTTACCGGGGAGCTGTTTTTT.

The chain couples TRBV2 to TRBJ2-7, with 7 bases aligning to TRBD1. The CDR3 is 14 residues long. Losses at the gene ends were 8 bases for V and 3 bases for J; bases not matched to a gene: 10. Looked up from germline, CDR1 is SNHLY and CDR2 is FYNNEI. CDR3 loop: CASASQGDNYEQYF. The CDR3, as DNA: TGTGCCAGCGCGTCGCAGGGGGACAACTACGAGCAGTACTTC. Filled out from reference TRBV2 and TRBJ2-7, the complete variable domain reads EPEVTQTPSHQVTQMGQEVILRCVPISNHLYFYWYRQILGQKVEFLVSFYNNEISEKSEIFDDQFSVERPDGSNFTLKIRSTKLEDSAMYFCASASQGDNYEQYFGPGTRLTVT.